This TCR beta chain stems from a study of blood T cells in healthy people across ages (dated by TCRdb to 2013 to 2016). Regarding the study in general: In model experiments, roughly one uniquely barcoded TCR beta cDNA molecule per two T cells was captured by template switching. Four age groups were formed from the donors: young (average approximately 16 years), middle-aged (around 40), aged (over 55) and long-lived (roughly 81). For two donors (one aged 18 to 29 and one aged 80 or older), the study analyzed two additional independent replicas of 1 million unique cDNA reads from the same blood draw. To avoid experimental bias, donors of different ages were spread randomly across the sequencing lanes. Using deep sequencing normalized with unique cDNA molecular identifiers, the study measured how TCR beta repertoire diversity changes with age.

Notes on this clonotype: It has no known antigen specificity. Germline and junction disagree at one end, which may indicate a read error.

The receptor library was made with 5' RACE. Sequenced using an Illumina HiSeq 2500. A second PCR of roughly 7 to 12 cycles was run with a J-beta primer mix and a sample-barcoded 5' primer. A unique molecular identifier was introduced onto each TCR beta cDNA molecule by a template-switch 5' adaptor carrying 12 random nucleotides. At least 2.5 million CDR3-containing paired-end reads were obtained from each sample. All of the RNA was converted into first-strand cDNA using the Mint cDNA synthesis kit, with a TRBC-specific oligonucleotide serving as the primer. All cDNA was treated with uracil-DNA glycosylase and then went through a first 18-cycle PCR with the universal primers M1SS and BC2_uni_R. On the study's bioinformatics: For normalization, 1 million high-quality reads, each with a distinct molecular identifier, were randomly selected from each sample. Instead of being binned into consensus sequences, reads with shared molecular identifiers were discarded. CDR3 identification, clonotype clustering and error correction used MiTCR with a Q25 quality threshold and the strictest error-elimination algorithm. Lower-bound total TCR beta diversity was estimated with a nonparametric unseen species model using Euler transformation. The public reads were run again by TCRdb, first through fastp at Q25 and then through MiXCR, and only productive beta chains were kept. Rows with a matching CDR3 protein are joined into one entry that keeps the most common DNA and genes. TCRdb assigned the V and J calls; the authors' analysis was not used. The table for this sample lists 800,000 or so distinct CDR3 sequences; less than 80% of them were counted only once. The top ten clonotypes cover approximately 30% of the sample.

The study at large found these results: The long-lived group showed more naive CD4+ T cells, fewer expanded clones and increased TCR diversity than the aged group, suggesting age selection. Bulk unsorted PBMC profiling prevented conclusive comparison of naive and antigen-experienced compartments. As age increased, observed TCR beta diversity per million T cells dropped in a roughly linear way, and a significant reduction was already evident by age 40. The percentage of naive T cells measured by flow cytometry correlated strongly with observed TCR beta diversity. Total diversity estimates from one million sequenced T cells were considered lower bounds and underestimates. Because donor CMV infection status was unknown, age-related changes in expanded clonotypes were potentially confounded.

The roughly 39 donors, aged about 6 to 100 years, were systemically healthy Caucasian individuals from Russia. Each donor gave about 9.7 milliliters of peripheral blood, drawn into EDTA-treated Vacutainer tubes. Ficoll-Paque density-gradient centrifugation was used to isolate PBMCs, with at least 6.5 million per sample. Total RNA was extracted from PBMCs with Trizol reagent, with at least 5.5 micrograms obtained per sample. For every donor, an aliquot of PBMCs went through flow cytometry to measure the percentages of naive CD45RAhigh/CD27high T cells. Sequencing was done on a sample of blood. This sequence was found in a man aged 25 to 40 in good health.

Here the CDR3 is given as CVSRGGGETQYF. The DNA reads as follows: TGTGTCAGCAGGGGCGGAGGGGAGACCCAGTACTTC. The sequence joins TRBV6-2 or TRBV6-3 to TRBJ2-7; the D segment is perhaps TRBD1 or TRBD2, each sharing 6 matched bases. The closer fit of TRBJ2-5 to the DNA end suggests the J call may be wrong. The germline V gene sets CDR1 to MNHEY and CDR2 to SVGEGT. Including the terminal cysteine and phenylalanine, the CDR3 comprises 12 residues. Kept here is only the CDR3 DNA, which spans 36 bases and is read in frame from base 1.